These 5 T cell receptor beta chains came from one sample sequenced in a study of CD8 T cells in ankylosing spondylitis. TCRdb re-called the 5' RACE reads with MiXCR, one entry per CDR3 protein. The sample yields about 160,000 distinct CDR3 sequences, roughly 44% seen once. Sequenced input: synovial fluid, either unsorted or a sorted T cell fraction (not recorded which). Receptor source: a male donor with ankylosing spondylitis.

A few counts support this clonotype. This chain links TRBV20-1 with TRBJ2-7, with D unclear. Germline V gene data show CDR1 as DFQATT and CDR2 as SNEGSKA (reference sequence). The CDR3 is 15 residues long. Between the trimmed V and J ends, which lost 1 base and 2 bases, there was a span of 15 bases. The CDR3 DNA sequence: TGCAGTGCTAGAGGAGTCGATCGCGAAGCCTACGAGCAGTACTTC. It translates to CSARGVDREAYEQYF.

The chain is built from TRBV12-3 or TRBV12-4 and TRBJ2-1, with 11 bases matching TRBD1. V shed 5 bases and J 6 bases; nucleotides not matched to a gene: 6. This CDR3 region has 15 residues. CDR3 sequence (DNA): TGTGCCAGCAGTCACGGACAGGGGGCAGTCAATGAGCAGTTCTTC. It yields the protein CASSHGQGAVNEQFF.

The CDR3 sequence is CASSYSDAEETQYF. The CDR3 DNA follows: TGTGCCAGCAGTTACTCCGACGCTGAAGAGACCCAGTACTTC. J is TRBJ2-5 and V is TRBV6-5; D gene unclear. The CDR3 is made up of 14 amino acids. With 0 bases removed from V and 3 bases from J, the gap between germline ends came to 8 bases. Germline assignment: CDR1 MNHEY and CDR2 SVGAGI.

The genes are TRBV28 and TRBJ2-2; D gene ambiguous. Germline V gene lookup returns CDR1 MDHEN and CDR2 SYDVKM. The CDR3 has 15 residues. The V end was cut by 5 bases, the J end by 1 base, with 11 bases between. CDR3 DNA: TGTGCCAGCAGTCTAAGCAACGAGAACACCGGGGAGCTGTTTTTT. Translation gives CASSLSNENTGELFF. Complete variable domain (other parts from reference TRBV28 and TRBJ2-2): DVKVTQSSRYLVKRTGEKVFLECVQDMDHENMFWYRQDPGLGLRLIYFSYDVKMKEKGDIPEGYSVSREKKERFSLILESASTNQTSMYLCASSLSNENTGELFFGEGSRLTVL.

The V gene is TRBV28, the J gene TRBJ2-7; the D gene could be TRBD1 or TRBD2 (7 bases each). Germline loops: CDR1 MDHEN, CDR2 SYDVKM. The ends were cut back, 6 bases at V and 3 bases at J, with 18 bases in the middle. CDR3 length: 15 residues. The CDR3 here is CASRGRGGLVYEQYF. The DNA of the CDR3 is TGTGCCAGCAGGGGCAGGGGGGGTTTGGTCTACGAGCAGTACTTC. Full variable domain (missing parts from reference TRBV28 and TRBJ2-7): DVKVTQSSRYLVKRTGEKVFLECVQDMDHENMFWYRQDPGLGLRLIYFSYDVKMKEKGDIPEGYSVSREKKERFSLILESASTNQTSMYLCASRGRGGLVYEQYFGPGTRLTVT.